The 6 T cell receptor beta chains reported below all come from one sample, sequenced in a study of shared clonotypes between healthy human individuals. Using immunoSEQ multiplex PCR, the repertoire was profiled, and TCRdb retains in-frame clones only, with some absent. The profile shows 2,500,000 or so clones, around nine tenths of them singletons. Sequenced: naive CD4+ T cells sorted from blood. Sample subset: CD45RA+ positively selected. These receptors were obtained from a man between 18 and 35 years old in good health.

This sequence joins TRBV6-1 and TRBJ1-4, with a weak D call TRBD1 (5 bases). Trimming removed 2 bases at V and 0 bases at J, with 28 bases between. CDR3 size: 22 residues. Germline assignment: CDR1 MNHNS and CDR2 SASEGT. CDR3 residues: CASSERGRKAGPYFATNEKLFF. DNA for the CDR3: TGTGCCAGCAGTGAACGGGGCAGAAAGGCAGGGCCATATTTTGCAACTAATGAAAAACTGTTTTTT.

In its sample, this clone was seen once. The CDR3 protein is CSGAGDPTDTQYF. The CDR3 DNA reads TGCAGCGGAGCGGGGGACCCCACAGATACGCAGTATTTT. The rearrangement joins TRBV29-1 to TRBJ2-3; 8 nucleotides agree with TRBD2. Germline CDR1 and CDR2: SQVTM and ANQGSEA. With 7 bases clipped from V and 2 bases from J, the junction kept 5 bases outside the gene matches. There are 13 residues in the CDR3.

This clone was seen more than once but under ten times. Distinct nucleotide sequences in the sample also encode this CDR3. The J gene is TRBJ1-3, the V gene TRBV29-1, with unresolved D. Germline V gene data show CDR1 as SQVTM and CDR2 as ANQGSEA. V gave up 4 bases and J gave up 2 bases, with 3 bases separating them. This CDR3 comprises 11 residues. CDR3 amino acids: CSVVAGNTIYF. The CDR3 DNA sequence: TGCAGCGTTGTGGCTGGAAACACCATATATTTT.

This clone was counted a single time. The chain links TRBV6-6 to TRBJ1-2; D perhaps matches TRBD1 (5 bases). CDR3 size: 15 residues. V was cut by 7 bases and J by 8 bases, with 23 bases left in between. The germline CDR1 and CDR2 sequences are MNHNY and SVGAGI (reference sequence). CDR3 bases: TGTGCCAGCATACAAGGGTCCGGGAAAAACAGGGGCTACACCTTC. Encoded protein: CASIQGSGKNRGYTF.

CDR3 bases: TGCGCCAGCAGCATAGGACCGCACGCCGGGGAGCTGTTTTTT. Residues: CASSIGPHAGELFF. The chain joins TRBV5-1 to TRBJ2-2; D not resolved. This CDR3 is built from 14 residues. CDR1 is SGHRS, CDR2 YFSETQ, per germline. V was pared by 4 bases and J by 6 bases, with 13 bases between.

The chain combines TRBV28 with TRBJ1-1; the match to TRBD1 covers 8 bases. The germline gives CDR1 MDHEN, CDR2 SYDVKM. Trimming cost V 6 bases and J 1 base; bases outside gene matches: 1. The CDR3 is made up of 13 amino acids. CDR3 DNA sequence: TGTGCCAGCAGAGGACAGGGGAACACTGAAGCTTTCTTT. Protein: CASRGQGNTEAFF. The full variable domain, its missing parts supplied by reference TRBV28 and TRBJ1-1, is DVKVTQSSRYLVKRTGEKVFLECVQDMDHENMFWYRQDPGLGLRLIYFSYDVKMKEKGDIPEGYSVSREKKERFSLILESASTNQTSMYLCASRGQGNTEAFFGQGTRLTVV.